A single sample is the source of the 32 T cell receptor beta chains below, sequenced in a study of T cell changes during pregnancy in multiple sclerosis. The method was immunoSEQ multiplex PCR; TCRdb's version includes in-frame clones alone and lacks a portion of them. This table has tens of thousands of clones, 80% to 95% appearing once. The specimen was CD4+ T cells from peripheral blood mononuclear cells, collected in the first trimester of pregnancy. These TCRs come from a female donor with multiple sclerosis, enrolled in a pregnancy study.

The chain recombines TRBV5-6 with TRBJ2-3, with 14 nucleotides matching TRBD2. Losses at the gene ends were 2 bases for V and 6 bases for J; bases not matched to a gene: 2. Germline V lookup: CDR1 SGHDT, CDR2 YYEEEE. The CDR3 is 15 amino acids. DNA for the CDR3: TGTGCCAGCAGCTTCCGACTAGCGGGAGGGGATACGCAGTATTTT. Its translation: CASSFRLAGGDTQYF.

This sequence joins TRBV18 and TRBJ2-5; maybe TRBD2 (6 bases). Germline loops: CDR1 KGHSH, CDR2 LQKENI. The CDR3 runs 17 residues. The germline V and J ends were trimmed by 6 bases and 4 bases, with 24 bases remaining between them. Here the CDR3 DNA reads TGTGCCAGCTCGCTTAAAACCGGGAGAGGGAACGGAGAGACCCAGTACTTC. The encoded protein is CASSLKTGRGNGETQYF.

V and J are TRBV18 and TRBJ1-5; D is unresolved. This CDR3 comprises 13 residues. Looked up from germline, CDR1 is KGHSH and CDR2 is LQKENI. V lost 0 bases to trimming and J lost 8 bases, with 8 bases between them. The DNA of the CDR3 is TGTGCCAGCTCACCACCGGGCGGGGAGCCCCAGCATTTT. This codes for CASSPPGGEPQHF. The whole variable domain, remainder taken from reference TRBV18 and TRBJ1-5, is NAGVMQNPRHLVRRRGQEARLRCSPMKGHSHVYWYRQLPEEGLKFMVYLQKENIIDESGMPKERFSAEFPKEGPSILRIQQVVRGDSAAYFCASSPPGGEPQHFGDGTRLSIL.

The chain recombines TRBV7-2 with TRBJ1-1; D ambiguous. Deletions cut 5 bases from V and 3 bases from J, with 19 bases between. The CDR3 length is 16 residues. Germline CDR1 is SGHTA and CDR2 is FQGNSA. The CDR3, as DNA: TGTGCCAGCAGCACCCGACCGGGAACCCAGCACACTGAAGCTTTCTTT. It is translated as CASSTRPGTQHTEAFF. Based on the CDR3 plus reference TRBV7-2 and TRBJ1-1, the full variable domain is GAGVSQSPSNKVTEKGKDVELRCDPISGHTALYWYRQSLGQGLEFLIYFQGNSAPDKSGLPSDRFSAERTGGSVSTLTIQRTQQEDSAVYLCASSTRPGTQHTEAFFGQGTRLTVV.

This chain joins TRBV5-1 and TRBJ1-1, with 8 bases fitting TRBD1. CDR1 SGHRS and CDR2 YFSETQ come from the germline V gene. With 4 bases clipped from V and 4 bases from J, the junction kept 12 bases outside the gene matches. This CDR3 comprises 16 residues. The DNA for the CDR3 is TGCGCCAGCAGCCTGGGGGACAGGACCAGCATCACTGAAGCTTTCTTT. Its protein is CASSLGDRTSITEAFF.

This sequence joins TRBV27 and TRBJ1-2; D perhaps matches TRBD1 (5 bases). Deletions cut 5 bases from V and 10 bases from J, with 20 bases between. The CDR3 loop spans 14 amino acids. Germline assignment: CDR1 MNHEY and CDR2 SMNVEV (reference sequence). The CDR3 sequence is CASSAQVFTGFYTF. CDR3 bases: TGTGCCAGCAGTGCCCAAGTTTTCACAGGATTCTACACCTTC.

This chain joins TRBV6-1 and TRBJ1-1, with a tentative D call TRBD1 (5 bases). Germline-derived CDR1 and CDR2 are MNHNS and SASEGT. Trimming stripped 6 bases from V and 4 bases from J, with 15 bases between. The length of the CDR3 is 14 residues. As DNA, the CDR3 is TGTGCCAGCAGGGGGCCCTGGGCCTTCACTGAAGCTTTCTTT. It yields the protein CASRGPWAFTEAFF.

This clone appeared a single time. V is TRBV5-1 and J is TRBJ2-7, with D possibly TRBD1 on 6 matching bases. Germline V gives CDR1 SGHRS, CDR2 YFSETQ. The CDR3 runs to 13 residues. Trimming removed 4 bases at V and 5 bases at J, with 13 bases between. CDR3 bases: TGCGCCAGCAGCAACCCAGGGGACCACGAGCAGTACTTC. Its translation: CASSNPGDHEQYF.

The V call is TRBV7-2, the J call TRBJ1-5; possible D gene TRBD1, 5 bases. This CDR3 is 15 amino acids long. The V and J ends lost 1 base and 1 base respectively, with 8 bases between them. Germline V gives CDR1 SGHTA, CDR2 FQGNSA. This CDR3 is CASSLGTLSNQPQHF. The CDR3 DNA sequence: TGTGCCAGCAGCTTAGGGACATTGAGCAATCAGCCCCAGCATTTT.

A remark on this clone: The same CDR3 arises from other DNA sequences in this sample as well. The chain recombines TRBV19 with TRBJ2-5; D may be TRBD2 (6 bases). Germline-derived CDR1 and CDR2 are LNHDA and SQIVND (reference sequence). V was shortened by 8 bases and J by 5 bases, with 12 bases between the two germline ends. The CDR3 length is 12 residues. CDR3 bases: TGTGCCAGTTCGGAGGGTGGGGAGACCCAGTACTTC. This gives the protein CASSEGGETQYF.

This chain joins TRBV18 and TRBJ2-7; the D is unclear. V was pared by 0 bases and J by 6 bases, with 9 bases between. The length of the CDR3 is 13 residues. Germline values: CDR1 KGHSH, CDR2 LQKENI. The DNA of the CDR3 is TGTGCCAGCTCACCACCTCGAGGAGCCGAGCAGTACTTC. Translated: CASSPPRGAEQYF.

This rearrangement joins TRBV5-6 to TRBJ2-7; 7 bases are a match to TRBD1. The germline gives CDR1 SGHDT, CDR2 YYEEEE. This CDR3 is 14 amino acids long. The junction had 11 bases not matched to a gene; V was cut back by 4 bases and J by 7 bases. In DNA form, the CDR3 reads TGTGCCAGCAGCAAGACAGGGAGTCCGGGAGAGCAGTACTTC. Protein product: CASSKTGSPGEQYF.

The chain uses TRBV27 and TRBJ2-2, with D perhaps matching TRBD2 (6 bases). The CDR3 length is 15 residues. From germline, CDR1 is MNHEY and CDR2 SMNVEV (reference sequence). V shed 4 bases and J shed 7 bases, with 16 bases lying between them. For the CDR3, the DNA is TGTGCCAGCAGTTACGGACCACCGGGAGTCGGGGAGCTGTTTTTT. This sequence encodes CASSYGPPGVGELFF.

The chain carries TRBV6-6 and TRBJ2-3; D is unresolved. CDR3 length: 12 amino acids. Deletions cut 6 bases from V and 3 bases from J, with 7 bases between. Germline V gives CDR1 MNHNY, CDR2 SVGAGI (reference sequence). CDR3 sequence (DNA): TGTGCCAGCAGGAGCTTAACAGATACGCAGTATTTT. Its protein is CASRSLTDTQYF.

The chain employs TRBV18 and TRBJ2-3, with D maybe TRBD1 (6 bases). This CDR3 is 16 amino acids long. The germline CDR1 and CDR2 sequences are KGHSH and LQKENI. The ends were cut back, 3 bases at V and 1 base at J, with 14 bases in the middle. CDR3 region: CASSPTGWWGTDTQYF. In nucleotides, the CDR3 is TGTGCCAGCTCACCCACAGGGTGGTGGGGCACAGATACGCAGTATTTT.

The gene calls are TRBV7-9 and TRBJ2-1; D is perhaps TRBD2 (6 bases). Germline V gene lookup returns CDR1 SEHNR and CDR2 FQNEAQ (reference sequence). The ends were cut back, 3 bases at V and 5 bases at J, with 11 bases in the middle. The CDR3 is 14 amino acids. Written as DNA, the CDR3 is TGTGCCAGCAGCTTTGGGGGGTCGGACAATGAGCAGTTCTTC. Amino acids: CASSFGGSDNEQFF.

This clone was observed a single time. The rearrangement links TRBV4-1 to TRBJ2-1; 10 bases align to TRBD2. The CDR3 is 17 amino acids. Germline V gene data show CDR1 as MGHRA and CDR2 as YSYEKL. V was pared by 1 base and J by 7 bases, with 10 bases of the junction left unmatched. The CDR3 DNA follows: TGCGCCAGCAGCCAAGTTGATATGGGACTAGCGCTAAATGAGCAGTTCTTC. Translation: CASSQVDMGLALNEQFF.

The V and J genes are TRBV28 and TRBJ2-7, with 8 positions matching TRBD1. Germline CDR1 is MDHEN and CDR2 is SYDVKM. The CDR3 is made up of 14 amino acids. The trim removed 7 bases at V and 2 bases at J, leaving 7 bases unmatched. The CDR3, as DNA: TGTGCCAGCACCCTCAGGGGGCTAACCTACGAGCAGTACTTC. Translation: CASTLRGLTYEQYF.

The rearrangement uses TRBV28 and TRBJ2-1, with D tentatively TRBD2 (5 bases). This CDR3 region has 12 residues. The V and J ends lost 3 bases and 14 bases respectively, with 14 bases between them. CDR1 and CDR2 from the germline V gene are MDHEN and SYDVKM. CDR3 nucleotides: TGTGCCAGCAGTTTGGAGGTTGGCGCTGAGTTCTTC. Translated, it gives CASSLEVGAEFF.

The chain has TRBV5-8 and TRBJ1-4; 10 bases align to TRBD1. Unmatched junction bases numbered 10, after V lost 4 bases and J lost 4 bases. This CDR3 has 17 amino acids. CDR1 is SGHTS, CDR2 YDEGEE, per germline. The chain's CDR3 is CASSRGQGNLINEKLFF. As DNA, the CDR3 is TGTGCCAGCAGCCGGGGACAGGGGAACCTGATTAATGAAAAACTGTTTTTT.

CDR3 sequence: CASSLGGGPVAEQYF. In DNA, the CDR3 is TGTGCCAGCAGCTTAGGGGGCGGCCCTGTTGCCGAGCAGTACTTC. The chain carries TRBV7-8 and TRBJ2-7; a weak D match, TRBD1 (5 bases). V gave up 1 base and J gave up 6 bases, with 16 bases separating them. The CDR3 is 15 residues long. Germline V gives CDR1 SGHVS, CDR2 FQNEAQ.

This chain joins TRBV6-1 and TRBJ2-1; 8 bases are shared with TRBD1. The CDR3 has 15 residues. J was trimmed by 3 bases and V by 4 bases; bases with no gene match: 5. Germline loops: CDR1 MNHNS, CDR2 SASEGT. The CDR3 reads CASSVIGQGYNEQFF. CDR3 DNA: TGTGCCAGCAGTGTAATCGGACAGGGCTACAATGAGCAGTTCTTC.

The rearrangement joins TRBV11-3 to TRBJ2-1; D perhaps matches TRBD1 (5 bases). This CDR3 has 13 residues. CDR1 and CDR2 (germline): SGHNT, YENEEA. V was trimmed by 5 bases and J by 8 bases, leaving 13 bases between them. The CDR3 is CASSPWGTDEQFF. The CDR3 coding sequence is TGTGCCAGCAGCCCCTGGGGCACAGATGAGCAGTTCTTC.

V and J are TRBV6-5 and TRBJ2-2; possibly TRBD1 for D (5 bases). In germline, CDR1 is MNHEY, CDR2 SVGAGI. V lost 1 base and J 4 bases, leaving 10 bases between the germline ends. The CDR3 has 15 residues. CDR3 in amino acids: CASSYFQGGTGELFF. The CDR3 coding sequence is TGTGCCAGCAGTTACTTCCAGGGTGGCACCGGGGAGCTGTTTTTT.

This clone was seen just once. The gene calls are TRBV9 and TRBJ2-1; a possible D gene is TRBD2 (6 bases). Germline V CDR1 and CDR2: SGDLS, YYNGEE. This CDR3 is built from 18 residues. The V end was cut by 2 bases, the J end by 0 bases, with 18 bases between. The CDR3 loop reads CASSVGRLAPTSYNEQFF. CDR3 coding DNA: TGTGCCAGCAGCGTCGGACGTCTAGCGCCAACCTCCTACAATGAGCAGTTCTTC.

This clone turned up a few times. The V call is TRBV6-1, the J call TRBJ2-7, with unresolved D. Germline CDR1 and CDR2: MNHNS and SASEGT. CDR3 length equals 15 residues. V dropped 0 bases and J dropped 3 bases, with 12 bases sitting between them. The CDR3 DNA reads TGTGCCAGCAGTGAAGCCCCTAAATTAATCTACGAGCAGTACTTC. This translates into CASSEAPKLIYEQYF.

The chain joins TRBV5-6 to TRBJ2-1; 12 bases agree with TRBD2. V was pared by 4 bases and J by 1 base, with 6 bases of the junction left unmatched. Per the germline V gene, CDR1 is SGHDT and CDR2 is YYEEEE. The CDR3 spans 17 residues. The CDR3 DNA reads TGTGCCAGCAGCCAGGGGACTAGCGGGCTTTCCTACAATGAGCAGTTCTTC. This sequence encodes CASSQGTSGLSYNEQFF.

The rearrangement uses TRBV28 and TRBJ1-2, with a weak D call TRBD1 (5 bases). Trimming took off 6 bases at V and 10 bases at J, with 15 bases between the two ends. Germline CDR1 MDHEN, CDR2 SYDVKM. The CDR3 has 12 residues. The DNA of the CDR3 is TGTGCCAGCAGCCCAAGCGGGACCTACTACACCTTC. Amino acids: CASSPSGTYYTF.

This clone was seen only once. The gene calls are TRBV29-1 and TRBJ1-2, with 10 bases matching TRBD1. V lost 1 base and J lost 7; bases outside the gene matches: 3. The CDR3 covers 13 residues. CDR1 and CDR2 from the germline V gene are SQVTM and ANQGSEA. CDR3 amino acids: CSVEGQGAGGYTF. CDR3 DNA sequence: TGCAGCGTTGAAGGACAGGGGGCAGGTGGCTACACCTTC.

This chain connects TRBV28 to TRBJ1-1; no reliable D call. V shed 5 bases and J shed 1 base, with 11 bases lying between them. CDR1 is MDHEN and CDR2 is SYDVKM in the germline V gene. CDR3 size: 14 residues. CDR3 nucleotide sequence: TGTGCCAGCAGTCCCCTGGGCAGGAACACTGAAGCTTTCTTT. Translating it yields CASSPLGRNTEAFF.

The chain carries TRBV10-3 and TRBJ2-6; D uncertain. Between the trimmed V and J ends, which lost 4 bases and 0 bases, there was a span of 7 bases. This CDR3 spans 15 amino acids. Per the germline V gene, CDR1 is ENHRY and CDR2 is SYGVKD. In DNA, the CDR3 is TGTGCCATCAGTGGCCCCAGCTCTGGGGCCAACGTCCTGACTTTC. It is translated as CAISGPSSGANVLTF.

The chain joins TRBV5-4 to TRBJ2-7, with D perhaps matching TRBD2 (6 bases). Germline CDR1 SGHNT, CDR2 YYREEE (reference sequence). V dropped 0 bases and J dropped 3 bases, with 13 bases sitting between them. This CDR3 is 15 amino acids long. The CDR3 loop reads CASSLGGRRGYEQYF. CDR3 nucleotide sequence: TGTGCCAGCAGCTTGGGGGGCAGGAGGGGCTACGAGCAGTACTTC.